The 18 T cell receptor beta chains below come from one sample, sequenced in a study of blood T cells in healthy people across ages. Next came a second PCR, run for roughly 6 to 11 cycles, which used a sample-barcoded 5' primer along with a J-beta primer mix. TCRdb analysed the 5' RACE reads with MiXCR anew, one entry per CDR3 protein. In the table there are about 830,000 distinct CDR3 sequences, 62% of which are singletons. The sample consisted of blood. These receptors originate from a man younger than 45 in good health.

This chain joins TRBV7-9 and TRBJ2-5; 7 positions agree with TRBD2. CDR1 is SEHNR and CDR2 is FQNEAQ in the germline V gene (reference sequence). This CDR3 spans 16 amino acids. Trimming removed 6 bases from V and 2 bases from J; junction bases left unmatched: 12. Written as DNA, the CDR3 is TGTGCCAGCAGAAGCCCCCGGGCGGGGGAACAAGAGACCCAGTACTTC. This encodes CASRSPRAGEQETQYF. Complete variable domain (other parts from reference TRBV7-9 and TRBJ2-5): DTGVSQNPRHKITKRGQNVTFRCDPISEHNRLYWYRQTLGQGPEFLTYFQNEAQLEKSRLLSDRFSAERPKGSFSTLEIQRTEQGDSAMYLCASRSPRAGEQETQYFGPGTRLLVL.

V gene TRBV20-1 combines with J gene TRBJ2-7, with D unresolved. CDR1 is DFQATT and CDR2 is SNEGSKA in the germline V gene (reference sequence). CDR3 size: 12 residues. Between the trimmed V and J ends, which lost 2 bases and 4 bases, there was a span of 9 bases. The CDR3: CSARSNGYEQYF. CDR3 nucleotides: TGCAGTGCTAGAAGCAACGGATACGAGCAGTACTTC.

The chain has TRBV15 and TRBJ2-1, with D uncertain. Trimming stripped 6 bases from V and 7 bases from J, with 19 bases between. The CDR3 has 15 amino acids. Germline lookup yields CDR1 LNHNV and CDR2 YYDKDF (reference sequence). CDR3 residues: CATSSRPAISNEQFF. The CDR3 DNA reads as TGTGCCACCAGTAGCCGGCCAGCGATATCAAATGAGCAGTTCTTC. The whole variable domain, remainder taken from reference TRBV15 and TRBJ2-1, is DAMVIQNPRYQVTQFGKPVTLSCSQTLNHNVMYWYQQKSSQAPKLLFHYYDKDFNNEADTPDNFQSRRPNTSFCFLDIRSPGLGDTAMYLCATSSRPAISNEQFFGPGTRLTVL.

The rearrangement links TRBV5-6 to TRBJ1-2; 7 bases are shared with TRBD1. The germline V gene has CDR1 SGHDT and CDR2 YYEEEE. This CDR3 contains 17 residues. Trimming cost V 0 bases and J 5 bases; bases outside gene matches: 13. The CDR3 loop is CASSLDGSRGPSYGYTF. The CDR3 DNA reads TGTGCCAGCAGCTTGGACGGGTCGAGGGGGCCTTCTTATGGCTACACCTTC.

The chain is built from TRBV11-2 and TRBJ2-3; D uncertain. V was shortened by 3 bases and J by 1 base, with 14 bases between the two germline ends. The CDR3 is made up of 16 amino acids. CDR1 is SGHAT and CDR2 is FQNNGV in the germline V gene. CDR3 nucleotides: TGTGCCAGCAGCTTCGTCTTAGCCTTACGCACAGATACGCAGTATTTT. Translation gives CASSFVLALRTDTQYF.

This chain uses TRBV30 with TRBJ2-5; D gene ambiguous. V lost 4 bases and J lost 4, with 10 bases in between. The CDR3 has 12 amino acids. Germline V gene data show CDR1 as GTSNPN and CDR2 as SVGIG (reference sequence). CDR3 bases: TGTGCCTGGATGGCTAGTGTAGAGACCCAGTACTTC. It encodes CAWMASVETQYF.

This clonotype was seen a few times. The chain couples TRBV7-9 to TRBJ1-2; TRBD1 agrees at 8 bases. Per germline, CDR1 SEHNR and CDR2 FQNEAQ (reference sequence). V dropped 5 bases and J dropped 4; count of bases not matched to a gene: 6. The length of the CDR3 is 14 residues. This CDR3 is CASSPTGGAYGYTF. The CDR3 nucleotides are TGTGCCAGCAGCCCTACAGGGGGTGCCTATGGCTACACCTTC.

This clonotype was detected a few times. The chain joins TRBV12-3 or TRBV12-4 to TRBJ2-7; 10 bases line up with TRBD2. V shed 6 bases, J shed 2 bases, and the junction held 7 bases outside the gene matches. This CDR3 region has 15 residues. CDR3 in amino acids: CASSFYSGGTYEQYF. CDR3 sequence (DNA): TGTGCCAGCAGCTTCTATAGCGGGGGGACCTACGAGCAGTACTTC.

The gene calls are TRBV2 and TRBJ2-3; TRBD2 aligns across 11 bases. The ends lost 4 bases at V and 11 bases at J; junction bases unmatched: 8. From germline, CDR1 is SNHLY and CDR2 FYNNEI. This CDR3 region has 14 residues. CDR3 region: CASSVEGLAGGQYF. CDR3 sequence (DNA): TGTGCCAGCAGTGTTGAAGGACTAGCGGGTGGGCAGTATTTT.

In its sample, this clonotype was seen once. The CDR3 DNA is TGCAGCGTTGAGACAGAGACCTACGAGCAGTACTTC. Protein product: CSVETETYEQYF. This chain connects TRBV29-1 to TRBJ2-7; maybe TRBD1 (5 bases). This CDR3 comprises 12 residues. V was trimmed by 3 bases and J by 2 bases, leaving 8 bases between them. Germline V CDR1 and CDR2: SQVTM, ANQGSEA.

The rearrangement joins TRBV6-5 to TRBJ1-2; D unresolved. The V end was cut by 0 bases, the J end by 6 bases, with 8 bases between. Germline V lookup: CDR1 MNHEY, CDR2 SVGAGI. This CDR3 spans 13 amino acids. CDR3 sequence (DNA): TGTGCCAGCAGTTACTCGGACTTCAATGGCTACACCTTC. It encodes CASSYSDFNGYTF.

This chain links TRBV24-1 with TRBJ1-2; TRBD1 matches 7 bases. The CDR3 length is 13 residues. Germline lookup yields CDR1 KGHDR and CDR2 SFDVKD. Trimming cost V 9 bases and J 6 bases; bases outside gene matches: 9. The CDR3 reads CATASVTGDGYTF. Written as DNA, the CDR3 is TGTGCCACCGCGTCCGTCACAGGGGATGGCTACACCTTC.

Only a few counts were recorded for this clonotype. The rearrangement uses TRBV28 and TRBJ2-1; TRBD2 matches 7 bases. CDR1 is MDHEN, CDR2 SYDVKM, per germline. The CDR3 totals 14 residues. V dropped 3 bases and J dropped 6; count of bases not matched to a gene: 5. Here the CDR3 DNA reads TGTGCCAGCAGTTTCCCGGGGGGTGGCAATGAGCAGTTCTTC. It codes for CASSFPGGGNEQFF.

For the CDR3, the DNA is TGTGCCAGCAGTTTAGCCCAGCACGACAATGAGCAGTTCTTC. Translating it yields CASSLAQHDNEQFF. V usage is TRBV9 and J usage is TRBJ2-1; no definite D call. The CDR3 has 14 amino acids. Germline CDR1 SGDLS, CDR2 YYNGEE. Trimming took 5 bases from V and 5 from J, leaving 14 bases between them. Complete variable domain (other parts from reference TRBV9 and TRBJ2-1): DSGVTQTPKHLITATGQRVTLRCSPRSGDLSVYWYQQSLDQGLQFLIQYYNGEERAKGNILERFSAQQFPDLHSELNLSSLELGDSALYFCASSLAQHDNEQFFGPGTRLTVL.

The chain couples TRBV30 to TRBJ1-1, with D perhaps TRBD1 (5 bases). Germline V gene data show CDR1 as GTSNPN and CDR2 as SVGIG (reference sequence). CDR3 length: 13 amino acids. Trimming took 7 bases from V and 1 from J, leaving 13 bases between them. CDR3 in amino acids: CAYRAGRNTEAFF. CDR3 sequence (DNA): TGTGCCTATAGAGCAGGGAGGAACACTGAAGCTTTCTTT.

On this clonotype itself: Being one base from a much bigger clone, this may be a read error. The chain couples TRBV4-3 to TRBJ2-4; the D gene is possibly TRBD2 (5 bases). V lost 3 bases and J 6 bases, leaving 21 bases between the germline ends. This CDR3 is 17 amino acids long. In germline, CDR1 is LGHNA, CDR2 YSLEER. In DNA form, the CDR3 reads TGCGCCAGCAGCCATAACCTAGTGGGGAAACGGGGAAACATTCAGTACTTC. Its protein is CASSHNLVGKRGNIQYF.

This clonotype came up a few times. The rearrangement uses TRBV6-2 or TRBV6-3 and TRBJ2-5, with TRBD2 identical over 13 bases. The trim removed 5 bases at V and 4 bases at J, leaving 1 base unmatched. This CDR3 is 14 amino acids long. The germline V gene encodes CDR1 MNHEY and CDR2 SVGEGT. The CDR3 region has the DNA TGTGCCAGCAGTCGGACTAGCGGGGGAGAGACCCAGTACTTC. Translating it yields CASSRTSGGETQYF.

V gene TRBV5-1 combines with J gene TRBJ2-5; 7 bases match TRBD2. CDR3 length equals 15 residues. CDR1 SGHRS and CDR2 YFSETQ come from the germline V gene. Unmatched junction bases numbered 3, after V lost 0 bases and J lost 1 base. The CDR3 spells CASSLDGLGQETQYF. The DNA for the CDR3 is TGCGCCAGCAGCTTGGATGGACTAGGCCAAGAGACCCAGTACTTC.